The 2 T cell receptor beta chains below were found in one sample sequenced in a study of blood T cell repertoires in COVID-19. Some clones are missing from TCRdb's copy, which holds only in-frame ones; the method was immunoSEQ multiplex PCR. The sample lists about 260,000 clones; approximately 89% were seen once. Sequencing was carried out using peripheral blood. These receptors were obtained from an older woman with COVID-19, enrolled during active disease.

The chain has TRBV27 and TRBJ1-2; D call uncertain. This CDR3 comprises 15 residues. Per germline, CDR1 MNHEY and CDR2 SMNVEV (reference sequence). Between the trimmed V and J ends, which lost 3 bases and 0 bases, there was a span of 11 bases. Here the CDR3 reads CASSFGSVPNYGYTF. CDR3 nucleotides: TGTGCCAGCAGTTTCGGCAGCGTTCCTAACTATGGCTACACCTTC.

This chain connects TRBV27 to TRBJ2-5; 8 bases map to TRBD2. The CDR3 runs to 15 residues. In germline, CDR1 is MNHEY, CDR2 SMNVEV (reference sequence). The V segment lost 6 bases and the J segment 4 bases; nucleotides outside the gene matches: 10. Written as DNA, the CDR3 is TGTGCCAGCAGGTTGCCGGGACTAGTAGGAGAGACCCAGTACTTC. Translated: CASRLPGLVGETQYF.